A selection of T cell receptor beta chains follows, all from one sample in a study of cytomegalovirus exposure and HLA in healthy donors. Sequencing used immunoSEQ multiplex PCR; TCRdb keeps in-frame clones, though not all of them. The sample records about 57,000 clones, around 70% being singletons. Sequencing was done on a sample of PBMCs. The source is a woman aged 45-60 years in good health and CMV-seronegative. The CDR3 runs from the conserved cysteine through the conserved F or W. D genes are given only for firm matches.

TRBD2,TRBJ2-1,TRBV7-6,CASSKGLAGGNSYNEQFF
TRBD2,TRBJ2-1,TRBV7-8,CASSFKTSAYNEQFF
TRBD1,TRBJ2-7,TRBV19,CASSIRDRGGYEQYF
.,TRBJ2-7,TRBV5-1,CASSPDWTYEQYF
.,TRBJ1-2,TRBV9,CASSVGVTAYGYTF
.,TRBJ2-3,TRBV27,CASSQNGVTDTQYF
TRBD1,TRBJ1-2,TRBV7-2,CASSPRQGRYGYTF
.,TRBJ2-1,TRBV28,CASSLPITSSGEQFF
TRBD2,TRBJ2-7,TRBV5-1,CASRKKTSGTTSYEQYF
.,TRBJ1-1,TRBV29-1,CSTTNLNTEAFF
.,TRBJ2-5,TRBV23-1,CATLQETQYF
.,TRBJ2-1,TRBV6-5,CASSPGAAWGEQFF
.,TRBJ1-2,TRBV21-1,CASRSTGRNYGYTF
TRBD1,TRBJ2-1,TRBV6-5,CASREQGARYNEQFF
TRBD2,TRBJ2-7,TRBV5-4,CASSLESGGLYEQYF
.,TRBJ1-4,TRBV7-9,CASSSGTPLQLFF
.,TRBJ1-2,TRBV29-1,CSVEAGQAMIYGYTF
TRBD1,TRBJ1-2,TRBV6-1,CASTGQGGKGYTF
TRBD2,TRBJ2-1,TRBV4-2,CASSQVGLGGGGSSYNEQFF
TRBD2,TRBJ2-2,TRBV5-1,CASTELAGDEIGELFF
.,TRBJ2-2,TRBV21-1,CASSNSGSKTGQGRTGELFF
.,TRBJ2-5,TRBV21-1,CARTGGKTQYF
.,TRBJ2-4,TRBV7-9,CASSLVGAGNIQYF
.,TRBJ1-5,TRBV11-2,CASSLQSNQPQHF
TRBD1,TRBJ2-7,TRBV19,CASSPDRGKSPGRYEQYF
.,TRBJ1-4,TRBV6-5,CASSYSAGLTEKLFF
TRBD2,TRBJ2-1,TRBV7-2,CASTPTGGAGRQFF
TRBD1,TRBJ1-4,TRBV9,CASSVASGTGNEKLFF
TRBD2,TRBJ2-5,TRBV5-1,CASSLEGGGETQYF
TRBD1,TRBJ2-7,TRBV29-1,CSVDGTGGLEQYF
.,TRBJ1-2,TRBV7-2,CASSYTSGNYGYTF